This TCR beta chain emerged from a study of OX40 agonist ivuxolimab in advanced cancers. Study results and limitations: Low levels of normalized T-cell clonal expansion also appeared in some nonresponders.

Repertoires were generated with immunoSEQ multiplex PCR, while TCRdb's copy carries only in-frame clones and drops some. The sample comprises approximately 50,000 clones, 70% to 90% of which are singletons, and around 2.8% rests with the top ten. CDR3 length: 14 residues. Trimming left V 4 bases short and J 7 bases short, with 13 bases between. Per the germline V gene, CDR1 is SGHNT and CDR2 is YENEEA. It was autoimmune disease history or systemic immunosuppression that excluded patients. As concerns this clone: Its antigen is not identified.

This TCR came from an adult with an advanced solid tumor such as melanoma, head and neck, liver or kidney cancer. The sequenced sample was CD4+ or CD8+ T cells sorted from blood, obtained in a trial of the OX40 agonist ivuxolimab. The chain carries TRBV11-3 and TRBJ2-2; D may be TRBD1 or TRBD2 (5 bases each). CDR3 bases: TGTGCCAGCAGCTCCGGGACCAGTTACGGGGAGCTGTTTTTT. It translates to CASSSGTSYGELFF.